The next 3 T cell receptor beta chains were all read from a single sample in a study of T-cell reconstitution after alpha-beta-depleted transplantation in children (dated by TCRdb to 2016 to 2017). Library method: PCR. The listed sequencing device is Illumina HiSeq 2500. TCR library preparation used molecular barcoding, with unique molecular identifiers applied to normalize quantification of the TCRbeta repertoire. The public reads were run again by TCRdb, first through fastp at Q25 and then through MiXCR, and only productive beta chains were kept. Under each unique CDR3 protein, matching rows form one entry showing the most common genes and DNA. In this sample the table shows 150,000 to 250,000 distinct CDR3 sequences, less than 15% of which occur a single time. The ten largest clones capture under 15% of the sample. The specimen comprised PBMCs from the stem cell graft donor, sampled from the stem cell graft. These receptors were collected from a human donor who donated a stem cell graft to a child with acute lymphoblastic leukemia.

This clonotype appeared a few times. This chain uses TRBV7-8 with TRBJ1-5, with a weak D call TRBD1 (6 bases). Germline V gene sequence: CDR1 SGHVS, CDR2 FQNEAQ. CDR3 length equals 15 residues. With 3 bases removed from V and 6 bases from J, the gap between germline ends came to 15 bases. The CDR3 nucleotides read TGTGCCAGCAGCTTTGAAGAGGGGGGCGGTCAGCCCCAGCATTTT. Translating gives CASSFEEGGGQPQHF.

This clonotype was counted many times. V usage is TRBV7-8 and J usage is TRBJ1-1, with 11 nucleotides matching TRBD1. V shed 4 bases and J 0 bases; nucleotides not matched to a gene: 10. This CDR3 region has 18 residues. Germline CDR1 is SGHVS and CDR2 is FQNEAQ. CDR3 protein: CASSSRTGGFSMNTEAFF. The CDR3 nucleotides are TGTGCCAGCAGCTCCCGGACAGGGGGCTTTTCTATGAACACTGAAGCTTTCTTT.

This clonotype was recorded many times. The chain uses TRBV4-1 and TRBJ2-2; D uncertain. Germline assignment: CDR1 MGHRA and CDR2 YSYEKL. The V end lost 4 bases, the J end lost 6 bases, and 6 bases lay between the germline ends. This CDR3 is 12 amino acids long. The CDR3 is CASSPLSGELFF. The DNA for the CDR3 is TGCGCCAGCAGCCCTCTATCCGGGGAGCTGTTTTTT.